Detailed here is one TCR beta chain. The sample is drawn from a study of T-cell reconstitution after alpha-beta-depleted transplantation in children. The TCRbeta library incorporated unique molecular identifiers. One entry per CDR3 protein results from TCRdb running MiXCR on the PCR reads. Of 700,000 to 950,000 distinct CDR3 sequences listed, 16% are singletons. After removal of 1 base from V and 7 bases from J, the junction contained 5 bases not matched to a gene. Germline V gives CDR1 SGHRS, CDR2 YFSETQ. The CDR3 consists of 15 residues. This chain joins TRBV5-1 and TRBJ1-6; 7 bases are shared with TRBD1. The receptor comes from a male patient younger than 18 who had a stem cell transplant for acute lymphoblastic leukemia, so the T cells may come from the graft donor. The material was PBMCs, mostly from graft donor cells, obtained 360 days after TCRalphabeta/CD19-depleted stem cell transplant. The CDR3 bases are TGCGCCAGCAGCTTGAAGACAGGGAGGAATTCACCCCTCCACTTT. Protein: CASSLKTGRNSPLHF.